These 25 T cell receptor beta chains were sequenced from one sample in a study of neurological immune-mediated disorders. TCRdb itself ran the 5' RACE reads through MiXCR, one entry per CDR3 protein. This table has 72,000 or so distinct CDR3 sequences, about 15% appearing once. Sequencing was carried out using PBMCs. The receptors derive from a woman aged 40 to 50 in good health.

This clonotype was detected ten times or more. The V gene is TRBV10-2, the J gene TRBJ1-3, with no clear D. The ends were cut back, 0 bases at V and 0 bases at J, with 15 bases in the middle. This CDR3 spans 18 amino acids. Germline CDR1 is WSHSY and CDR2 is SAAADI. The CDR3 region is CASSESAGLVFSGNTIYF. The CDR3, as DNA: TGCGCCAGCAGTGAGTCAGCAGGCCTGGTATTCTCTGGAAACACCATATATTTT.

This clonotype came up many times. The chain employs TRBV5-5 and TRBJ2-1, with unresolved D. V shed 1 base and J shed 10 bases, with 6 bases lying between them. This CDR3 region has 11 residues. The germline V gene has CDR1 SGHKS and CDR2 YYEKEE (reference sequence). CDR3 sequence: CASSLYGEQFF. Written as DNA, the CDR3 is TGTGCCAGCAGCTTGTATGGCGAGCAGTTCTTC.

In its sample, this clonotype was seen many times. CDR3 sequence reads: CASSQEVQETQYF. The DNA for the CDR3 is TGTGCCAGCAGCCAAGAAGTGCAAGAGACCCAGTACTTC. V gene TRBV14 combines with J gene TRBJ2-5; unclear D gene. V shed 0 bases and J shed 2 bases, with 4 bases lying between them. This CDR3 has 13 amino acids. The germline gives CDR1 SGHDN, CDR2 FVKESK. The complete variable domain, with remaining parts taken from reference TRBV14 and TRBJ2-5, reads EAGVTQFPSHSVIEKGQTVTLRCDPISGHDNLYWYRRVMGKEIKFLLHFVKESKQDESGMPNNRFLAERTGGTYSTLKVQPAELEDSGVYFCASSQEVQETQYFGPGTRLLVL.

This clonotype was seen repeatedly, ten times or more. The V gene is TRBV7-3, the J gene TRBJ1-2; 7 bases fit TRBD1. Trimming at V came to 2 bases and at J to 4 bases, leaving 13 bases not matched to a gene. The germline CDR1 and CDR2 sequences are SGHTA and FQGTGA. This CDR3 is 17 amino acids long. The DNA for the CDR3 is TGTGCCAGCAGCTTACGATTGAGGGACAGCAATCCCTATGGCTACACCTTC. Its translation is CASSLRLRDSNPYGYTF.

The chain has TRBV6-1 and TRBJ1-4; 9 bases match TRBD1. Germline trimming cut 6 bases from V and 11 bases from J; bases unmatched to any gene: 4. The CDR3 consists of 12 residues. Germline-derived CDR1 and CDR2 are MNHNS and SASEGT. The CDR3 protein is CASRQGAMKLFF. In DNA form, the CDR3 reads TGTGCCAGCAGACAGGGGGCTATGAAACTGTTTTTT.

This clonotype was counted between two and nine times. The CDR3 coding sequence is TGTGCCAGCAGCTTAAGTCGGTGGGGGACTAGCGGGGGGGCCGGAGATACGCAGTATTTT. Translation: CASSLSRWGTSGGAGDTQYF. This chain links TRBV7-2 with TRBJ2-3, with 16 bases lining up with TRBD2. This CDR3 is 20 amino acids long. Trimming cost V 2 bases and J 5 bases; bases outside gene matches: 13. Germline V gene sequence: CDR1 SGHTA, CDR2 FQGNSA.

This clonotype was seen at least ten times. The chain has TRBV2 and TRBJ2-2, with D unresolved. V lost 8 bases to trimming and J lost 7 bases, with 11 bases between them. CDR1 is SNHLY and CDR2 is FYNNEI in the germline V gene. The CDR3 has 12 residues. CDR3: CASLWGHGELFF. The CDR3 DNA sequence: TGTGCCAGCCTGTGGGGTCACGGGGAGCTGTTTTTT.

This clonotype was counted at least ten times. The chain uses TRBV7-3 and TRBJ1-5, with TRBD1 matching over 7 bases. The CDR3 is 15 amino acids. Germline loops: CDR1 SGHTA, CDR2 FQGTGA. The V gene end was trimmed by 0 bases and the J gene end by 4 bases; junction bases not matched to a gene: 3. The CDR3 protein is CASSLTGGQNQPQHF. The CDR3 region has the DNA TGTGCCAGCAGCTTAACAGGGGGACAGAATCAGCCCCAGCATTTT.

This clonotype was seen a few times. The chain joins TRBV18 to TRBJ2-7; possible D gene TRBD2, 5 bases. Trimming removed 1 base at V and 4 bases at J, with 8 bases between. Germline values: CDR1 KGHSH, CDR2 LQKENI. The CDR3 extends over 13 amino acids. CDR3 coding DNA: TGTGCCAGCTCACCACAGCCGGGGTACGAGCAGTACGTC. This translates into CASSPQPGYEQYV.

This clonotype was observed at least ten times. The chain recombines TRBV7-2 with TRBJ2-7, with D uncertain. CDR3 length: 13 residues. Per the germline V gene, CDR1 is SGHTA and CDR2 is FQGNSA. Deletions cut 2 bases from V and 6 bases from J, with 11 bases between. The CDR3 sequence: CASSLRVGTEQYF. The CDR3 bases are TGTGCCAGCAGCTTACGGGTCGGAACCGAGCAGTACTTC.

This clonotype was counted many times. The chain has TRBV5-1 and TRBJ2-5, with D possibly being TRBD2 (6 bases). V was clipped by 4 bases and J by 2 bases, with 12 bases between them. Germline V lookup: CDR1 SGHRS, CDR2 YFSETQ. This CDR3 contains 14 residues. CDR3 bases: TGCGCCAGCAGCATCGGAGGGGAACAAGAGACCCAGTACTTC. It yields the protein CASSIGGEQETQYF.

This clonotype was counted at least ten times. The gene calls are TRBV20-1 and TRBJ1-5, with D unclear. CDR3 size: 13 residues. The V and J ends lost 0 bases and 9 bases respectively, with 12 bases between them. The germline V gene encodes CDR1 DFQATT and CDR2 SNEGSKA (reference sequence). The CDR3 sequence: CSARDTLRGPQHF. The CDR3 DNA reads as TGCAGTGCTAGAGACACGCTCCGGGGGCCCCAGCATTTT.

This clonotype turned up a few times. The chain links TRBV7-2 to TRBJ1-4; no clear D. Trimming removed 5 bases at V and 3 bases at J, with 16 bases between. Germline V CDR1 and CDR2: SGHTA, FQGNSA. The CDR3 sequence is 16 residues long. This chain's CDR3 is CASSRAVSLANEKLFF. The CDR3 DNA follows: TGTGCCAGCAGCCGCGCCGTGAGCTTAGCTAATGAAAAACTGTTTTTT.

Here the CDR3 reads CASSYSTGRGNTGELFF. CDR3 bases: TGTGCCAGCAGTTACTCGACAGGCAGGGGCAACACCGGGGAGCTGTTTTTT. The chain employs TRBV6-2 or TRBV6-3 and TRBJ2-2; D perhaps matches TRBD1 (6 bases). V dropped 0 bases and J dropped 2 bases, with 13 bases sitting between them. Germline lookup yields CDR1 MNHEY and CDR2 SVGEGT. The CDR3 covers 17 residues.

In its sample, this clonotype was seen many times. The CDR3 spells CASTPSGGAYEQFF. DNA of the CDR3: TGCGCCAGCACCCCTAGCGGGGGGGCCTATGAGCAGTTCTTC. The V gene is TRBV10-2, the J gene TRBJ2-1; 12 positions match TRBD2. The CDR3 has 14 amino acids. The V gene end was trimmed by 7 bases and the J gene end by 8 bases; junction bases not matched to a gene: 6. In germline, CDR1 is WSHSY, CDR2 SAAADI.

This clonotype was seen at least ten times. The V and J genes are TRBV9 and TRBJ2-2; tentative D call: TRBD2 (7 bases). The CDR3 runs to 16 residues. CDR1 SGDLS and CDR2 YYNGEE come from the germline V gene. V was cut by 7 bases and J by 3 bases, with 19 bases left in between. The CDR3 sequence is CASCLSGGVDTGELFF. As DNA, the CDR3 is TGTGCCAGCTGTTTATCGGGGGGCGTCGACACCGGGGAGCTGTTTTTT.

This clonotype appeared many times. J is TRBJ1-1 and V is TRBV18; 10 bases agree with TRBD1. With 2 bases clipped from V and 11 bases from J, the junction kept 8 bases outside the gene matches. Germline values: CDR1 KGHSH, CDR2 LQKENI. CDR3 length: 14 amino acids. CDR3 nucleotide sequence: TGTGCCAGCTCACCAGAAGGGACAGGGGTGAACGCTTTCTTT. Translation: CASSPEGTGVNAFF.

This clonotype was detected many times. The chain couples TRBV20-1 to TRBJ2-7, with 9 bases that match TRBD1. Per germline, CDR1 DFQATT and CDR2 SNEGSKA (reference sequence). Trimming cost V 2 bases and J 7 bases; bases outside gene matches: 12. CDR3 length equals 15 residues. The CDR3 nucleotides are TGCAGTGCTAGATGCCCCCCGGGACAGGGTTGGGAGCAGTACGTC. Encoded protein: CSARCPPGQGWEQYV.

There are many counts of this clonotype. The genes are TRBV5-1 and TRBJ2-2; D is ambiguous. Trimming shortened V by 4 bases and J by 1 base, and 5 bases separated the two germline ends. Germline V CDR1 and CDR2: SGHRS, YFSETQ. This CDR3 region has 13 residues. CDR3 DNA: TGCGCCAGCAGCATGCAGAACACCGGGGAGCTGTTTTTT. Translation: CASSMQNTGELFF.

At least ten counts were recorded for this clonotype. This CDR3 reads CASSPPQGENSPLHF. CDR3 nucleotides: TGTGCCAGCAGCCCTCCCCAGGGAGAGAATTCACCCCTCCACTTT. The chain employs TRBV7-9 and TRBJ1-6; a possible D gene is TRBD1 (5 bases). CDR3 length: 15 residues. V lost 5 bases to trimming and J lost 7 bases, with 15 bases between them. CDR1 is SEHNR, CDR2 FQNEAQ, per germline (reference sequence).

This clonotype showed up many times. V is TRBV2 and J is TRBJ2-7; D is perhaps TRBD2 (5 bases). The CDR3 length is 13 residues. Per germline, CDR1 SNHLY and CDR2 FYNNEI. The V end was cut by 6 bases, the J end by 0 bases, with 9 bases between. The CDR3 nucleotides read TGTGCCAGCAGGGACTGGCACTCCTACGAGCAGTACTTC. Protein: CASRDWHSYEQYF.

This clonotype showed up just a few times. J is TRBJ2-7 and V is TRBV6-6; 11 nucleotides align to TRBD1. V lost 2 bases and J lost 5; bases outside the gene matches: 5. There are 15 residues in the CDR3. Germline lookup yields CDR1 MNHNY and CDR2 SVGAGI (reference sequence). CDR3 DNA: TGTGCCAGCAGTTACGCCCCGGGACAGGGGGACGAGCAGTACTTC. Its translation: CASSYAPGQGDEQYF.

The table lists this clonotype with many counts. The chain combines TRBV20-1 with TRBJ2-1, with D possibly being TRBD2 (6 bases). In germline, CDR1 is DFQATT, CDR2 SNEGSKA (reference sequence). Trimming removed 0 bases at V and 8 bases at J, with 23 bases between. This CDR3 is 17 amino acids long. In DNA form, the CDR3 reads TGCAGTGCTAGAGATCAGCGGGCAGTCTTTCTCTCGGATGAGCAGTTCTTC. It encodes CSARDQRAVFLSDEQFF.

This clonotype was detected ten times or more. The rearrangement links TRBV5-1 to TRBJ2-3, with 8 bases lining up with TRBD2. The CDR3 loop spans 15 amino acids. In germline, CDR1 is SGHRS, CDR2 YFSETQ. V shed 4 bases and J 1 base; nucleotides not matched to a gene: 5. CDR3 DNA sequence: TGCGCCAGCAGCCCGGGAGGGACTGGCACAGATACGCAGTATTTT. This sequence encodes CASSPGGTGTDTQYF. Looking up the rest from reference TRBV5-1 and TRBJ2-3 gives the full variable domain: KAGVTQTPRYLIKTRGQQVTLSCSPISGHRSVSWYQQTPGQGLQFLFEYFSETQRNKGNFPGRFSGRQFSNSRSEMNVSTLELGDSALYLCASSPGGTGTDTQYFGPGTRLTVL.

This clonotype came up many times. CDR3 sequence (DNA): TGTGCCAGCAGTCGGGCCCGGGGGGGGGAGCTGTTTTTT. Translated: CASSRARGGELFF. The chain carries TRBV6-5 and TRBJ2-2; TRBD2 might be the D (6 bases). The CDR3 totals 13 residues. Trimming cost V 5 bases and J 8 bases, with 12 bases left between them. The germline V gene has CDR1 MNHEY and CDR2 SVGAGI.